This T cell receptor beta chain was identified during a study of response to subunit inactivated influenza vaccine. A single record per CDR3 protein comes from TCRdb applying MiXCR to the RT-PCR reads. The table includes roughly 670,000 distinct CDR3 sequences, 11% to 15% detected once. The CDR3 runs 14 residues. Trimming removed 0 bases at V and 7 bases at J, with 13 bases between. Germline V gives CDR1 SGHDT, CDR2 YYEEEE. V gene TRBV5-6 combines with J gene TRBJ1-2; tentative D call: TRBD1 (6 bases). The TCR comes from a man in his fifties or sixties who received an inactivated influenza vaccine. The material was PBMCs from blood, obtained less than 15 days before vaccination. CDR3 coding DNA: TGTGCCAGCAGCTTGGGACAGGAGGTTCTTGGCTACACCTTC. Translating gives CASSLGQEVLGYTF.